A single sample gave rise to the 6 T cell receptor beta chains below, sequenced in a study of T cell responses to AZD1222 COVID-19 vaccine. Libraries were prepared by immunoSEQ multiplex PCR; TCRdb keeps only in-frame clonotypes and omits some of them. The sample lists about 56,000 clones; roughly 85% were seen once. The specimen was peripheral blood, collected on day 0 of AZD1222 vaccination. These receptors originate from an adult in good health.

In its sample, this clone was seen a few times. The chain joins TRBV9 to TRBJ1-4, with no clear D. This CDR3 region has 12 residues. The V end was cut by 3 bases, the J end by 8 bases, with 8 bases between. Looked up from germline, CDR1 is SGDLS and CDR2 is YYNGEE. The CDR3 is CASSGANEKLFF. Written as DNA, the CDR3 is TGTGCCAGCAGCGGAGCCAACGAAAAACTGTTTTTT.

The V gene is TRBV18, the J gene TRBJ2-5; D ambiguous. From germline, CDR1 is KGHSH and CDR2 LQKENI. The V and J ends lost 5 bases and 2 bases respectively, with 9 bases between them. This CDR3 is 13 amino acids long. The CDR3 reads CASSASRQETQYF. In DNA form, the CDR3 reads TGTGCCAGCTCAGCATCCCGACAAGAGACCCAGTACTTC.

The chain couples TRBV28 to TRBJ2-7, with unresolved D. The V gene lost 1 base and the J gene lost 3 bases, with 13 bases spanning the gap. This CDR3 region has 15 residues. Germline V gives CDR1 MDHEN, CDR2 SYDVKM. The CDR3: CASSLSPGGNYEQYF. The CDR3 nucleotides are TGTGCCAGCAGTTTATCCCCGGGCGGAAACTACGAGCAGTACTTC.

The chain couples TRBV21-1 to TRBJ2-5; the DNA was not compared with TRBD2, the D call given in the table. TRBV21-1 is noted as a pseudogene. The CDR3 is made up of 18 amino acids. The DNA for the CDR3 is TGTGCCAGCAGCAACCGCTTAACCGCACTAGCGGGGGAAGAGACCCAGTACTTC. Encoded protein: CASSNRLTALAGEETQYF.

CDR3 nucleotide sequence: TGTGCTCTCTCAGGGGTCAGGCAGCCCCAGCATTTT. Translation gives CALSGVRQPQHF. The chain is built from TRBV28 and TRBJ1-5, with D perhaps TRBD1 (6 bases). This CDR3 spans 12 amino acids. Germline lookup yields CDR1 MDHEN and CDR2 SYDVKM.

CDR3 in amino acids: CASSEVTFGGRNQPQHF. Written as DNA, the CDR3 is TGTGCCAGCAGTGAGGTGACCTTTGGGGGACGCAATCAGCCCCAGCATTTT. The chain employs TRBV6-1 and TRBJ1-5, with a possible D match to TRBD1 (5 bases). The CDR3 is 17 residues long. V dropped 3 bases and J dropped 2 bases, with 17 bases sitting between them. Germline V gives CDR1 MNHNS, CDR2 SASEGT.